The subject of this entry is one TCR beta chain. Its specificity is unknown. TCRdb independently ran MiXCR on the 5' RACE reads; one entry per CDR3 protein. The sample includes 110,000 to 150,000 distinct CDR3 sequences, approximately 25% of them seen just once. The source of the sample is a study of T-cell memory formation after mild COVID-19. Study-wide context: Largely, TCR clusters stayed within a single donor.

Study findings and constraints: The authors did not confirm SARS-CoV-2 specificity of second-wave clones peaking day 37. Among contracting clones, CD4+ were mainly CM/EM and CD8+ enriched in EMRA. CD4/CD8 balance held among clones contracting day 15 to 85, and later expanders leaned CD4+.

This CDR3 is built from 14 residues. Between the trimmed V and J ends, which lost 2 bases and 4 bases, there was a span of 11 bases. Germline V gene data show CDR1 as MNHEY and CDR2 as SMNVEV (reference sequence). Sequencing used PBMCs or a T cell subset sorted from them (not recorded which). V usage is TRBV27 and J usage is TRBJ1-1, with unresolved D. The receptor's source is an adult woman who had mild COVID-19 (a few samples of this study predate the infection). Cell type and time point are not known. CDR3 sequence: CASSLAPLSTEAFF. For the CDR3, the DNA is TGTGCCAGCAGTTTAGCCCCTCTGAGCACTGAAGCTTTCTTT.